These 10 T cell receptor beta chains share one sample of origin, sequenced in a study of T cells in Graves' hyperthyroidism and ophthalmopathy. Template material for amplifying TCR beta CDR3 regions consisted of RNA transcripts. A first-round RT-PCR of the TCR CDR3 used the HTBI primer set. TCRdb re-called the multiplex PCR reads through MiXCR, storing one row per CDR3 protein. This table holds about 610,000 distinct CDR3 sequences, 40% to 55% found once. The specimen was peripheral blood or thyroid tissue (not recorded which). These receptors came from a woman younger than 30 with Graves' hyperthyroidism.

The chain links TRBV2 to TRBJ2-7; 8 bases align to TRBD2. CDR1 and CDR2 from the germline V gene are SNHLY and FYNNEI. CDR3 size: 16 residues. After removal of 4 bases from V and 0 bases from J, the junction contained 8 bases not matched to a gene. The CDR3 bases are TGTGCCAGCAGTGTGGGGAGCGGGAGAGGCTCCTACGAGCAGTACTTC. It codes for CASSVGSGRGSYEQYF. Variable domain in full (rest from reference TRBV2 and TRBJ2-7): EPEVTQTPSHQVTQMGQEVILRCVPISNHLYFYWYRQILGQKVEFLVSFYNNEISEKSEIFDDQFSVERPDGSNFTLKIRSTKLEDSAMYFCASSVGSGRGSYEQYFGPGTRLTVT.

This clonotype was found many times. This chain links TRBV15 with TRBJ2-3, with 7 bases identical to TRBD1. Germline CDR1 and CDR2: LNHNV and YYDKDF (reference sequence). The CDR3 consists of 13 residues. The ends lost 7 bases at V and 8 bases at J; junction bases unmatched: 9. As DNA, the CDR3 is TGTGCCACCACCCCCGGGGCAGGGGGTACGCAGTATTTT. Residues: CATTPGAGGTQYF.

In the case of this clonotype: The junction and the germline gene differ at one end; a read error may be behind it. CDR3 sequence reads: CASSSGLAGEVNTGELFF. The DNA of the CDR3 is TGTGCCAGTAGCTCGGGACTAGCGGGGGAGGTCAACACCGGGGAGCTGTTTTTT. This chain uses TRBV7-9 with TRBJ2-2, with TRBD2 matching 14 bases. The CDR3 has 18 residues. Germline CDR1 and CDR2: SEHNR and FQNEAQ (reference sequence).

J is TRBJ2-5 and V is TRBV12-3 or TRBV12-4; a possible D gene is TRBD1 (5 bases). V shed 4 bases and J shed 1 base, with 10 bases lying between them. This CDR3 comprises 14 residues. The chain's CDR3 is CASSYQDTQETQYF. DNA for the CDR3: TGTGCCAGCAGTTACCAGGACACCCAAGAGACCCAGTACTTC.

As regards this clonotype: A much larger clone sits a single nucleotide away, making a read error possible. A read error is likely, as this CDR3 ends without the conserved phenylalanine or tryptophan. V and J are TRBV12-3 or TRBV12-4 and TRBJ1-3; D possibly corresponds to TRBD1 (5 bases). The CDR3 runs to 15 residues. The ends were cut back, 6 bases at V and 0 bases at J, with 12 bases in the middle. CDR3 sequence: CASRPGRISGNTIYL. CDR3 sequence (DNA): TGTGCCAGCAGACCGGGACGGATCTCTGGAAACACCATATATCTT.

The V and J genes are TRBV12-3 or TRBV12-4 and TRBJ1-5; D unresolved. Trimming removed 8 bases from V and 9 bases from J, with 2 bases in between. The CDR3 is 8 residues long. The DNA for the CDR3 is TGTGCCAGCCGGCCCCAGCATTTT. Translating gives CASRPQHF.

The genes are TRBV5-1 and TRBJ1-6, with D maybe TRBD1 (5 bases). The germline gives CDR1 SGHRS, CDR2 YFSETQ. V was shortened by 1 base and J by 10 bases, with 15 bases between the two germline ends. This CDR3 region has 15 residues. CDR3 amino acids: CASSLLVLGRSPLHF. The CDR3 coding sequence is TGCGCCAGCAGCTTGTTGGTGTTGGGGCGGTCACCCCTCCACTTT.

This clonotype was observed at least ten times. The chain couples TRBV12-5 to TRBJ2-7; D might be TRBD1 (6 bases). CDR3 size: 13 residues. The V end was cut by 1 base, the J end by 5 bases, with 9 bases between. CDR1 is LGHNT, CDR2 FRNRAP, per germline. The CDR3 protein is CASGLDRVHEQYF. The CDR3 DNA sequence: TGTGCTAGTGGTTTGGACAGGGTGCACGAGCAGTACTTC.

As regards this clonotype: Germline is not matched at one junction end, which may reflect a read error. V is TRBV7-9 and J is TRBJ2-7, with TRBD1 matching 11 bases. This CDR3 spans 14 amino acids. Germline CDR1 reads SEHNR; CDR2 reads FQNEAQ (reference sequence). The CDR3 region is CASSFGQGAREQYF. CDR3 nucleotide sequence: TGCGCCAGCAGCTTCGGACAGGGGGCGCGAGAGCAGTACTTC.

This chain links TRBV6-4 with TRBJ2-2, with 7 bases lining up with TRBD1. CDR3 length: 16 amino acids. The V segment lost 6 bases and the J segment 4 bases; nucleotides outside the gene matches: 11. Per the germline V gene, CDR1 is MRHNA and CDR2 is SNTAGT. CDR3 sequence reads: CASRTTGSGITGELFF. The CDR3 nucleotides are TGTGCCAGCAGAACGACAGGGTCAGGGATCACCGGGGAGCTGTTTTTT.